What follows is one T cell receptor beta chain and its context. This record comes from a study of T cell changes during pregnancy in multiple sclerosis. Method: immunoSEQ multiplex PCR; TCRdb's copy keeps in-frame clones and lacks some. Seen here are approximately 100,000 clones, almost 95% observed once, and the top ten hold approximately 0.97%. The CDR3 loop spans 13 amino acids. The V and J ends lost 6 bases and 1 base, in that order; junction bases with no gene match: 1. CDR1 is MNHEY and CDR2 is SMNVEV in the germline V gene (reference sequence). Sequences were derived from peripheral blood, sampled before pregnancy. The chain couples TRBV27 to TRBJ1-2, with 8 nucleotides matching TRBD1. The sequence was obtained from a female donor with multiple sclerosis, enrolled in a pregnancy study. The CDR3 nucleotides read TGTGCCAGCAGAGGACAGGGTAACTATGGCTACACCTTC. Protein sequence: CASRGQGNYGYTF.